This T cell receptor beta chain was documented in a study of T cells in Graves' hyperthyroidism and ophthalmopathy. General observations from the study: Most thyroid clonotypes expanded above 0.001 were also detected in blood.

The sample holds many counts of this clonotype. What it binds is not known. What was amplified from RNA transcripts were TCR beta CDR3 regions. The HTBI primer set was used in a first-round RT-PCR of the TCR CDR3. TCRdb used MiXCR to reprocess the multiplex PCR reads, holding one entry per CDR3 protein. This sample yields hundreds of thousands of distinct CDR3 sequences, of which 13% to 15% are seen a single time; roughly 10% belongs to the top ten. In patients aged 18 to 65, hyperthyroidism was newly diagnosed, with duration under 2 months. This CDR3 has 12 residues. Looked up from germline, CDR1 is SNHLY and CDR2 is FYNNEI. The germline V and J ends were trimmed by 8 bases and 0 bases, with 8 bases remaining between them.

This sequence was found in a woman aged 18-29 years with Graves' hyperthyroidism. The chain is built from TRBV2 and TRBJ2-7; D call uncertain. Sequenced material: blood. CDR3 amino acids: CASGPSSYEQYF. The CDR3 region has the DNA TGTGCCAGCGGCCCAAGCTCCTACGAGCAGTACTTC.